This is a list of T cell receptor beta chains from one sample in a study of blood T cell repertoires in COVID-19. TCRdb's table, derived via immunoSEQ multiplex PCR, lists solely in-frame clones and lacks some. The sample shows 130,000 to 150,000 clones, around nine tenths of them seen only once. Input material: peripheral blood. The receptors were gathered from a man between 45 and 60 years old with active or convalescent COVID-19. Both conserved end residues are trimmed from each CDR3. Each record gives: V gene, CDR3 protein.

TRBV9,ASSVAISGGQETQY
TRBV27,ASSSLRNQPQH
TRBV28,ASSLQWSIQY
TRBV28,ASSDSRYTEAF
TRBV24-1,ATSDRRDYNQPQH
TRBV30,AWSTGNQPQH
TRBV5-3,ARSVNRATATNEKLF
TRBV19,ASSPERSTSGDDEQF
TRBV24-1,ATSDLNSGETQY
TRBV18,ASSPGQGHNSPLH
TRBV5-1,ASSLKAGQQPQH
TRBV28,ASSFTPGYATEAF
TRBV9,ASSPMGGSTDTQY
TRBV7-2,ASSLTPRVDTQY
TRBV18,ASSLGLAETQY
TRBV7-9,ASSFGTSGSYEQY
TRBV28,ASSAPTGGTEAF